Sequencing of this TCR beta chain was carried out in a study of blood T cell repertoires in COVID-19. Study background: In each case, the material was cDNA or gDNA derived from T cells, B-cell-depleted T cells, or PBMCs.

Per the original methods: Estimation of nucleated cell counts relied on the amplification of reference gene primers. Assay used: immunoSEQ multiplex PCR; TCRdb lists only in-frame clones, some missing. V, J and clone size were drawn from that table, and D and trimming were deduced from the DNA. Found here are roughly 180,000 clones, around 87% of them singletons; the top ten hold roughly 0.95%. CDR3 length equals 14 residues. V was clipped by 3 bases and J by 0 bases, with 8 bases between them. CDR1 and CDR2 (germline): SGHVS, FQNEAQ. This receptor was taken from a man younger than 35 with acute or convalescent COVID-19. What was sequenced was peripheral blood. The chain combines TRBV7-8 with TRBJ1-1; the D gene is possibly TRBD1 (5 bases). The CDR3 DNA reads TGTGCCAGCAGCTTTAGACAGCTGAACACTGAAGCTTTCTTT. Amino acids: CASSFRQLNTEAFF.